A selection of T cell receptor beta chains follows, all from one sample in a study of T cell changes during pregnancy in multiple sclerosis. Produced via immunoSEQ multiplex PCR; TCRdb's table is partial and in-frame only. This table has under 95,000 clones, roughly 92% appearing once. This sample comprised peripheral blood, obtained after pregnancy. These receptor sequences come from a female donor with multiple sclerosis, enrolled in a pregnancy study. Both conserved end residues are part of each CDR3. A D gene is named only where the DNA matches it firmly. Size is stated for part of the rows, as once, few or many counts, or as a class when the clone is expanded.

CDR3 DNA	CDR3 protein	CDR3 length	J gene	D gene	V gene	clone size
TGTGCCAGCAGCGCGGGGACTAGCGGGAAAGAGACCCAGTACTTC	CASSAGTSGKETQYF	15	TRBJ2-5	TRBD2	TRBV9	NA
TGTGCCAGCAGTCTTTCAGGACAGCTCTTGTACGAGCAGTACTTC	CASSLSGQLLYEQYF	15	TRBJ2-7	NA	TRBV25-1	NA
TGTGCCAGCAGTTCGATACCGGGACTAGCAGCCCACAATGAGCAGTTCTTC	CASSSIPGLAAHNEQFF	17	TRBJ2-1	TRBD2	TRBV25-1	NA
TGTGCCAGCAGCCAGGCCGGGACAGGGATCATTGGCTACACCTTC	CASSQAGTGIIGYTF	15	TRBJ1-2	TRBD1	TRBV4-2	NA
TGTGCCATCAGTGAGGTGACTAGCGGGGGGGCCTCCTACAATGAGCAGTTCTTC	CAISEVTSGGASYNEQFF	18	TRBJ2-1	TRBD2	TRBV10-3	NA
TGTGCCAGCAGTTACTCGGCCGGGAAGAACACTGAAGCTTTCTTT	CASSYSAGKNTEAFF	15	TRBJ1-1	NA	TRBV6-5	once
TGTGCCTGGACCCAGGGGGGCGGGCAGCCCCAGCATTTT	CAWTQGGGQPQHF	13	TRBJ1-5	TRBD1	TRBV30	once
TGTGCCAGCTCGCCGGGGACTAGCGGTGGATACGAGCAGTACTTC	CASSPGTSGGYEQYF	15	TRBJ2-7	TRBD2	TRBV18	NA
TGTGCCTGGAGCAGACCCTGGACAGGGGGTTCGGGTGGCTACACCTTC	CAWSRPWTGGSGGYTF	16	TRBJ1-2	TRBD1	TRBV30	NA
TGTGCCAGCAGCCCCAGGGGACGTAACGGCTACACCTTC	CASSPRGRNGYTF	13	TRBJ1-2	NA	TRBV7-3	NA
TGCGCCAGTCAAAAGGACAGTTTAGACACTGAAGCTTTCTTT	CASQKDSLDTEAFF	14	TRBJ1-1	NA	TRBV10-2	NA
TGTGCCAGCAGTCAGGACAGACGCTCTGGAAACACCATATATTTT	CASSQDRRSGNTIYF	15	TRBJ1-3	NA	TRBV2	many
TGCGCCAGCAGCCCAATTATCGGGACTAGAGGTACCGGGGAGCTGTTTTTT	CASSPIIGTRGTGELFF	17	TRBJ2-2	TRBD2	TRBV4-3	once
TGTGCCAGCTCACCTAGGGGACTAGCGGGAGTCCCAGATACGCAGTATTTT	CASSPRGLAGVPDTQYF	17	TRBJ2-3	TRBD2	TRBV18	NA
TGTGCTAGTGCCCCTGGACTGGTTGTAGGAGGCTACACCTTC	CASAPGLVVGGYTF	14	TRBJ1-2	NA	TRBV12-5	NA
TGTGCCAGCAAAGCCGGGGATCTGGACTATGGCTACACCTTC	CASKAGDLDYGYTF	14	TRBJ1-2	NA	TRBV28	NA
TGTGCCAGTAGTATACCGGGGCTAGCGGGGGGGCGGCACACCGGGGAGCTGTTTTTT	CASSIPGLAGGRHTGELFF	19	TRBJ2-2	TRBD2	TRBV19	NA
TGTGCCAGCAGAGCCCCCATGGATACGCAGTATTTT	CASRAPMDTQYF	12	TRBJ2-3	NA	TRBV2	NA
TGTGCCAGCAGCGTCACCCACAGCGGGGGCCCGAACACCGGGGAGCTGTTTTTT	CASSVTHSGGPNTGELFF	18	TRBJ2-2	TRBD2	TRBV9	NA
TGTGCCAGCAGCTTAGGGATGAGGGGAGGTGGAAACACCATATATTTT	CASSLGMRGGGNTIYF	16	TRBJ1-3	NA	TRBV11-2	NA
TGTGCCAGTAGTGACGGGGGGCCGTGGCAGCCCCAGCATTTT	CASSDGGPWQPQHF	14	TRBJ1-5	NA	TRBV19	NA
TGTGCCAGCAGCCCCCGGGCGGGCCAGACCCAGTACTTC	CASSPRAGQTQYF	13	TRBJ2-5	NA	TRBV5-6	NA